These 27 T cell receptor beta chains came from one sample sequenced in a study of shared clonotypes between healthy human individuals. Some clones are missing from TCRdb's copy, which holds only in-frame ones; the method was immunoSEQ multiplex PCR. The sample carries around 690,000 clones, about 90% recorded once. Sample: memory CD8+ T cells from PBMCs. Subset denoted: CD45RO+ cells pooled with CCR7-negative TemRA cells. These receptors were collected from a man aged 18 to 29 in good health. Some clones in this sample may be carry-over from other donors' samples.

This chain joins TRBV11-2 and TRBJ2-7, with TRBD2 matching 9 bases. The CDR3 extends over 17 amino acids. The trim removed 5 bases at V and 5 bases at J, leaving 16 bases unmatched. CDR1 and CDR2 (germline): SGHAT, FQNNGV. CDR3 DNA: TGTGCCAGCAGCACTAGAGGAGGGGGGACTAGCAGTAACGAGCAGTACTTC. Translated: CASSTRGGGTSSNEQYF.

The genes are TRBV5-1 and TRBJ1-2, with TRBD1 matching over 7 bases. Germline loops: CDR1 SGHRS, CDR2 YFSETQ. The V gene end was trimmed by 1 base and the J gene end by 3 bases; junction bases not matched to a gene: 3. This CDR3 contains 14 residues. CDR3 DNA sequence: TGCGCCAGCAGCTTGAAGGGGGCGGACTATGGCTACACCTTC. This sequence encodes CASSLKGADYGYTF.

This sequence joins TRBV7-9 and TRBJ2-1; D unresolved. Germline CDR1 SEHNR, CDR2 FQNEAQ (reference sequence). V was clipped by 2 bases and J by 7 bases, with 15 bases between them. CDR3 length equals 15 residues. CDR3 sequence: CASSLWPSVRNEQFF. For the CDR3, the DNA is TGTGCCAGCAGCTTATGGCCAAGCGTGAGGAATGAGCAGTTCTTC.

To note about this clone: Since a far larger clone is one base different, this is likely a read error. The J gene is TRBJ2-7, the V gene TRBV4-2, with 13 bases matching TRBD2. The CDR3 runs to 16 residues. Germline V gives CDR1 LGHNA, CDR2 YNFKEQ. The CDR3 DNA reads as TGTGCCAGCAGCCAAGATAAACTAGCGGGAGGGAGGGAGCGGTACTTC. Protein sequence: CASSQDKLAGGRERYF.

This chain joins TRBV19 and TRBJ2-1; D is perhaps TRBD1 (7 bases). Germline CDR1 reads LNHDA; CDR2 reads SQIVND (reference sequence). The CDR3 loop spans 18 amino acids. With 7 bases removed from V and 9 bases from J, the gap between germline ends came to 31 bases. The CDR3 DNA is TGTGCCAGTATGGCAGGCGCATTTATCGTGGAGGGGGCGGGTGAGCAGTTCTTC. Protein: CASMAGAFIVEGAGEQFF.

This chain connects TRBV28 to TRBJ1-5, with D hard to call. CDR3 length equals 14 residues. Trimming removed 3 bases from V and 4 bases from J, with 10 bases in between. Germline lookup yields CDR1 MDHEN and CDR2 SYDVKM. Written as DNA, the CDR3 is TGTGCCAGCAGTTTCATGGCAGGTAATCAGCCCCAGCATTTT. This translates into CASSFMAGNQPQHF.

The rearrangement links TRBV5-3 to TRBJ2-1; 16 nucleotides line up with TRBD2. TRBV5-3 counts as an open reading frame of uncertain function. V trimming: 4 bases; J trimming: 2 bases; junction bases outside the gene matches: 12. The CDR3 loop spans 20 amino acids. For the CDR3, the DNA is TGTGCCAGAAGCCCCCCTCGGGGACTAGCGGGAGGGCCCCCCTACAATGAGCAGTTCTTC. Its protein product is CARSPPRGLAGGPPYNEQFF.

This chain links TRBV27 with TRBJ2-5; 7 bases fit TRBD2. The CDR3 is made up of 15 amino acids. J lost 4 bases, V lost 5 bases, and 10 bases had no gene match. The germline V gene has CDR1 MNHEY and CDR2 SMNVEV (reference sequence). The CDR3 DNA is TGTGCCAGCAGTCCCGGGTTAAGCGGGACAGAGACCCAGTACTTC. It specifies CASSPGLSGTETQYF.

CDR3 in DNA: TGTGCCAGTAGTATTCGTTCCGAACCGGGGCCTCCATCCTACGAGCAGTACTTC. Residues: CASSIRSEPGPPSYEQYF. The chain has TRBV19 and TRBJ2-7; the D gene could be TRBD1 or TRBD2 (5 bases each). Trimming took off 3 bases at V and 1 base at J, with 22 bases between the two ends. This CDR3 has 18 amino acids. Germline-derived CDR1 and CDR2 are LNHDA and SQIVND (reference sequence).

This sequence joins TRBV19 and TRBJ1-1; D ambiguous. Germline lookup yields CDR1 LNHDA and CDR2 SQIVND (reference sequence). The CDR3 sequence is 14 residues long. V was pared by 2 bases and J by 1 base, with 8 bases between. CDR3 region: CASSITPGNTEAFF. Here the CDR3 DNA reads TGTGCCAGTAGTATAACCCCCGGGAACACTGAAGCTTTCTTT.

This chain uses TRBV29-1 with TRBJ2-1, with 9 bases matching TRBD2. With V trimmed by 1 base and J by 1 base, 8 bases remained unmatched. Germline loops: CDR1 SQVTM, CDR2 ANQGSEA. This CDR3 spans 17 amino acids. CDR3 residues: CSVEGGRGPESYNEQFF. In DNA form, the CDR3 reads TGCAGCGTTGAAGGCGGGAGGGGACCAGAGTCCTACAATGAGCAGTTCTTC.

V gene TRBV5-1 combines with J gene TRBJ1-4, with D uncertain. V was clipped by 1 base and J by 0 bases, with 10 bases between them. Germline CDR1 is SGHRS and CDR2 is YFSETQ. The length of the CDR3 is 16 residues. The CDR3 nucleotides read TGCGCCAGCAGCTTGAGGTTCGGGGCAACTAATGAAAAACTGTTTTTT. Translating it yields CASSLRFGATNEKLFF.

In nucleotides, the CDR3 is TGTGCCAGCAGCCACAGGGGGAGCACCGGGGAGCTGTTTTTT. Its protein product is CASSHRGSTGELFF. The V gene is TRBV5-8, the J gene TRBJ2-2; TRBD1 matches at 8 bases. In germline, CDR1 is SGHTS, CDR2 YDEGEE. The V segment lost 4 bases and the J segment 4 bases; nucleotides outside the gene matches: 3. CDR3 size: 14 residues.

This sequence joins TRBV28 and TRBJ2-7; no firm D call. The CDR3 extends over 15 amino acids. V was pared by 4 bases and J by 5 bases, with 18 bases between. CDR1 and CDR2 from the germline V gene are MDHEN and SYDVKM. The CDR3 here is CASSSRAVRSHEQYF. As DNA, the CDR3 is TGTGCCAGCAGTTCCCGGGCGGTTCGGTCCCACGAGCAGTACTTC.

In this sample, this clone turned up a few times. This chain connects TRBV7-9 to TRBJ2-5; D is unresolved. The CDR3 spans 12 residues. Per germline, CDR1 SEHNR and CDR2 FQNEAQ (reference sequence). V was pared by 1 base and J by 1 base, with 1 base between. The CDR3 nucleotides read TGTGCCAGCAGCTTAGGCCAAGAGACCCAGTACTTC. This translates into CASSLGQETQYF.

This CDR3 reads CASTTGELFF. CDR3 nucleotides: TGTGCCAGCACGACCGGGGAGCTGTTTTTT. This rearrangement joins TRBV7-9 to TRBJ2-2; no reliable D call. This CDR3 has 10 residues. Deletions cut 7 bases from V and 5 bases from J, with 2 bases between. The germline V gene encodes CDR1 SEHNR and CDR2 FQNEAQ (reference sequence).

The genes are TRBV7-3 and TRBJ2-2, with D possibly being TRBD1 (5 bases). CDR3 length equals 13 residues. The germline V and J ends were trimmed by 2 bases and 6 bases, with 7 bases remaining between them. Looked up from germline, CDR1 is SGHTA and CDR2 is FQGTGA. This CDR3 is CASSLGHPGELFF. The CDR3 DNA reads TGTGCCAGCAGCTTAGGACACCCCGGGGAGCTGTTTTTT.

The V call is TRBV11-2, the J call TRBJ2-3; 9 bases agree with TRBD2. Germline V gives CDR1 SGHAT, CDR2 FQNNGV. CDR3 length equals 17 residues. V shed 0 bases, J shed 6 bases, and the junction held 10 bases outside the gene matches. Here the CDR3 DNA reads TGTGCCAGCAGCTTAGATTGGGCTAGCGGGGATTACGATACGCAGTATTTT. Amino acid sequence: CASSLDWASGDYDTQYF.

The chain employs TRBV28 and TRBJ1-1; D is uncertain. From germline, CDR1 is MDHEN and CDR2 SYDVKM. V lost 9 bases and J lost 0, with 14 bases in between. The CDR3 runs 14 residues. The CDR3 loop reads CASTYDILNTEAFF. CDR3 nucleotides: TGTGCCAGTACGTATGACATACTGAACACTGAAGCTTTCTTT.

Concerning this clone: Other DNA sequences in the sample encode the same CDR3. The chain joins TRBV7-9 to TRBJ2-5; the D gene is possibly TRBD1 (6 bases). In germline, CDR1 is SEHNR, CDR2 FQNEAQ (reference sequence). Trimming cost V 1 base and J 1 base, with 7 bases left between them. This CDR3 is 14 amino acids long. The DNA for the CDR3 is TGTGCCAGCAGCTTAGTGGACAGCCAAGAGACCCAGTACTTC. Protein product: CASSLVDSQETQYF.

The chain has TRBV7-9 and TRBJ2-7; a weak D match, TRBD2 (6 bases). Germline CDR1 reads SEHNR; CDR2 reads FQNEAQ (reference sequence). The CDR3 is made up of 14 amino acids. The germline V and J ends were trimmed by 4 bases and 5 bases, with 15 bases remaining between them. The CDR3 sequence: CASSSARGFHEQYF. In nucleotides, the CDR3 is TGTGCCAGCAGCTCTGCGCGGGGCTTCCACGAGCAGTACTTC.

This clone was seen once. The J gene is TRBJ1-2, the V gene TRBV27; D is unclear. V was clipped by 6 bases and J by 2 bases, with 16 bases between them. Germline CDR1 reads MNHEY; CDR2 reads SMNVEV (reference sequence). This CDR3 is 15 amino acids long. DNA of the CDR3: TGTGCCAGCAGCCCCCGACTGGGCCCAAACTATGGCTACACCTTC. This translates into CASSPRLGPNYGYTF.

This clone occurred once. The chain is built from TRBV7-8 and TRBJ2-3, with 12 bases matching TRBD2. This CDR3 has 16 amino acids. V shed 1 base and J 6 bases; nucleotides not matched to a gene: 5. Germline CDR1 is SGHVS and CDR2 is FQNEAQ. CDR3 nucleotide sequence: TGTGCCAGCAGCTTAGAAGCTAGCGGGAGGGTGGATACGCAGTATTTT. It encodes CASSLEASGRVDTQYF.

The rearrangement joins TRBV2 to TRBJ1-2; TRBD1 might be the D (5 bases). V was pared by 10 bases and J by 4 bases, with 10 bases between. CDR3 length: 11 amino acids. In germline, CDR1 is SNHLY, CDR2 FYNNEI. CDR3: CATYGTYGYTF. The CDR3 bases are TGTGCCACCTACGGGACCTATGGCTACACCTTC.

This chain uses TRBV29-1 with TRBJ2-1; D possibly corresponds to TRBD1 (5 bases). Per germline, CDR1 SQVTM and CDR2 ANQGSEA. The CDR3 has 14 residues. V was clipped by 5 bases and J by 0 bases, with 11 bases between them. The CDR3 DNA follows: TGCAGCGTTTTAGGGGCTAACTCCTACAATGAGCAGTTCTTC. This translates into CSVLGANSYNEQFF.

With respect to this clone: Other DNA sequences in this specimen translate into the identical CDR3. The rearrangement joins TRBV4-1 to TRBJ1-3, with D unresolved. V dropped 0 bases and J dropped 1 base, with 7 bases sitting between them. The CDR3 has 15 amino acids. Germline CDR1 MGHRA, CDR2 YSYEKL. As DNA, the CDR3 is TGCGCCAGCAGCCAAGATCGGGGTTCTGGAAACACCATATATTTT. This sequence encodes CASSQDRGSGNTIYF.

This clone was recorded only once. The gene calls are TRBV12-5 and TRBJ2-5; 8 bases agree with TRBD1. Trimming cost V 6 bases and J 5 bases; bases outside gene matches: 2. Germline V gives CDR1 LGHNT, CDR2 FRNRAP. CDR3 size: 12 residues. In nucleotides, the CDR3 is TGTGCTAGTGGACAGGGGGAGGAGACCCAGTACTTC. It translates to CASGQGEETQYF.